The next 25 T cell receptor beta chains were all read from a single sample in a study of CXCR3-negative and CXCR3-positive naive CD8 T cells (dated by TCRdb to about 2019). These TCRs are of unknown antigen specificity. TCRdb names NextSeq 550 as the instrument used. The Human TCR Profiling Kit (MiLaboratory) was used to make UMI-labeled 5' RACE TRB cDNA libraries. After TCRdb reprocessed the reads, each CDR3 protein sequence was kept as one row, without DNA. Per the sample table, the count is about 120,000 distinct CDR3 sequences. The ten largest clones take up around 0.38% of the sample. Broad study findings and their caveats: TRB CDR3s from CXCR3-positive naive cells showed higher hydrophobicity (lower Kidera factor 4), lower energy, and higher strength and volume indices than CXCR3-negative naive cells.

The source material was naive CXCR3+ CD8+ T cells from blood. The cell subset or site label, read with the paper, signifies: CD45RO-CCR7+CD27+CD95- naive CD8+ T cells expressing CXCR3 (TNR3+). The receptors were gathered from a human donor in good health. Some clones in this sample may be carry-over from other donors' samples.

This sequence joins TRBV28 and TRBJ2-3; TCRdb proposes TRBD1, but this gene call is untestable without DNA. From germline, CDR1 is MDHEN and CDR2 SYDVKM. There are 14 residues in the CDR3. The CDR3 here is CASSFPPGTDTQYF.

The genes are TRBV7-8 and TRBJ1-1; TCRdb names TRBD1, which stays unverified in the absence of DNA. This CDR3 has 14 residues. The germline CDR1 and CDR2 sequences are SGHVS and FQNEAQ. This CDR3 reads CASSLQGLNTEAFF.

The chain uses TRBV11-2 and TRBJ2-7. The CDR3 runs 13 residues. Per the germline V gene, CDR1 is SGHAT and CDR2 is FQNNGV. CDR3: CASSLGSPYEQYF.

The J gene is TRBJ2-1, the V gene TRBV19; TCRdb outputs TRBD2, but without DNA this stays unchecked. From germline, CDR1 is LNHDA and CDR2 SQIVND (reference sequence). The CDR3 extends over 12 amino acids. CDR3 protein: CASGPAANEQFF.

This chain joins TRBV11-3 and TRBJ1-2; TCRdb calls TRBD1, which cannot be checked without DNA. This CDR3 is built from 16 residues. CDR1 SGHNT and CDR2 YENEEA come from the germline V gene. The chain's CDR3 is CASSHSRQGGTYGYTF.

The chain employs TRBV5-4 and TRBJ2-3. CDR3 length equals 15 residues. Germline-derived CDR1 and CDR2 are SGHNT and YYREEE (reference sequence). CDR3 loop: CASREQEPRLDTQYF. Complete variable domain (other parts from reference TRBV5-4 and TRBJ2-3): ETGVTQSPTHLIKTRGQQVTLRCSSQSGHNTVSWYQQALGQGPQFIFQYYREEENGRGNFPPRFSGLQFPNYSSELNVNALELDDSALYLCASREQEPRLDTQYFGPGTRLTVL.

This chain connects TRBV12-3 or TRBV12-4 to TRBJ2-5; the TRBD2 assignment by TCRdb is unverifiable without DNA. The CDR3 contains 15 residues. The CDR3 loop is CASSQPGLGRETQYF.

J is TRBJ2-7 and V is TRBV12-5; TCRdb returns TRBD1, unconfirmable since there is no DNA. Looked up from germline, CDR1 is LGHNT and CDR2 is FRNRAP. This CDR3 is 18 amino acids long. CDR3 protein: CATPPPGPFGQRTYEQYF.

The chain links TRBV7-9 to TRBJ1-3; the TCRdb D gene call, TRBD1, has no DNA to confirm it. In germline, CDR1 is SEHNR, CDR2 FQNEAQ (reference sequence). The CDR3 sequence is 14 residues long. CDR3: CASTDSPSGNTIYF.

V usage is TRBV6-1 and J usage is TRBJ2-1; TCRdb picks TRBD1, but there is no DNA to check that call. This CDR3 has 15 amino acids. The germline V gene has CDR1 MNHNS and CDR2 SASEGT. This CDR3 is CASSDRAGGWGEQFF.

The chain carries TRBV29-1 and TRBJ2-7. From germline, CDR1 is SQVTM and CDR2 ANQGSEA. The CDR3 is 14 amino acids. The CDR3 here is CSVVWVDGAYEQYF.

The chain employs TRBV7-9 and TRBJ2-7; with no DNA, the TCRdb D assignment of TRBD1 cannot be verified. Germline loops: CDR1 SEHNR, CDR2 FQNEAQ (reference sequence). CDR3 length: 16 residues. CDR3 amino acids: CASRPGGQGHRNEQYF. The full variable domain, rest sourced from reference TRBV7-9 and TRBJ2-7, is DTGVSQNPRHKITKRGQNVTFRCDPISEHNRLYWYRQTLGQGPEFLTYFQNEAQLEKSRLLSDRFSAERPKGSFSTLEIQRTEQGDSAMYLCASRPGGQGHRNEQYFGPGTRLTVT.

Here the CDR3 reads CASSQRLTVENEQFF. This chain links TRBV4-2 with TRBJ2-1. Germline V gene sequence: CDR1 LGHNA, CDR2 YNFKEQ. The CDR3 totals 15 residues.

The chain joins TRBV12-3 or TRBV12-4 to TRBJ2-7; TCRdb reports TRBD2, a call that lacks DNA to check it against. The CDR3 is 16 amino acids. The CDR3 loop is CASSSRDSSSSYEQYF.

This CDR3 is CATSRAGGTGNTIYF. The rearrangement links TRBV15 to TRBJ1-3. Germline values: CDR1 LNHNV, CDR2 YYDKDF (reference sequence). This CDR3 has 15 amino acids. The whole variable domain, filled in from reference TRBV15 and TRBJ1-3, reads DAMVIQNPRYQVTQFGKPVTLSCSQTLNHNVMYWYQQKSSQAPKLLFHYYDKDFNNEADTPDNFQSRRPNTSFCFLDIRSPGLGDTAMYLCATSRAGGTGNTIYFGEGSWLTVV.

The rearrangement joins TRBV12-3 or TRBV12-4 to TRBJ1-2; TCRdb lists TRBD1, though no DNA is available to test this call. This CDR3 has 15 amino acids. The chain's CDR3 is CASSGPGQGNYGYTF.

This chain uses TRBV12-3 or TRBV12-4 with TRBJ2-7; TCRdb calls TRBD2, which cannot be checked without DNA. The CDR3 is made up of 16 amino acids. Here the CDR3 reads CASSFRLAGNAHEQYF.

V is TRBV4-2 and J is TRBJ2-4; TCRdb's D call, TRBD2, is unchecked because there is no DNA. CDR1 and CDR2 (germline): LGHNA, YNFKEQ. The CDR3 spans 18 residues. The CDR3 region is CASSQLPGTILAKNIQYF.

The gene calls are TRBV9 and TRBJ2-7; TCRdb reports TRBD2, a call that lacks DNA to check it against. Looked up from germline, CDR1 is SGDLS and CDR2 is YYNGEE. CDR3 length: 16 amino acids. CDR3 in amino acids: CASSVGLAGGAGEQYF.

This chain uses TRBV28 with TRBJ2-1; the TRBD1 assignment by TCRdb is unverifiable without DNA. This CDR3 has 15 residues. Germline V gives CDR1 MDHEN, CDR2 SYDVKM. CDR3 in amino acids: CASSFRDRGYNEQFF.

The chain joins TRBV11-1 to TRBJ2-7; TCRdb reports TRBD1, a call that lacks DNA to check it against. Per the germline V gene, CDR1 is SGHAT and CDR2 is FQDESV (reference sequence). The CDR3 runs to 14 residues. The CDR3 sequence is CASSDRDRFYEQYF.

The V call is TRBV5-5, the J call TRBJ2-3. The CDR3 consists of 15 residues. Germline CDR1 SGHKS, CDR2 YYEKEE (reference sequence). The CDR3 is CASSLVSRLSDTQYF.

This sequence joins TRBV20-1 and TRBJ2-5; TCRdb calls TRBD1, which cannot be checked without DNA. The CDR3 runs 17 residues. Germline V gives CDR1 DFQATT, CDR2 SNEGSKA (reference sequence). The CDR3 protein is CSARDPLGGPNQETQYF.

This chain links TRBV29-1 with TRBJ2-7; TCRdb lists TRBD2, though no DNA is available to test this call. CDR1 is SQVTM, CDR2 ANQGSEA, per germline. The CDR3 covers 14 residues. The CDR3 sequence is CSVEGGSDGYEQYF.

This chain joins TRBV28 and TRBJ2-7; TCRdb designates TRBD1, a call that cannot be tested without DNA. The CDR3 covers 13 residues. CDR1 is MDHEN, CDR2 SYDVKM, per germline. This CDR3 is CASRGHDMGEQYF.